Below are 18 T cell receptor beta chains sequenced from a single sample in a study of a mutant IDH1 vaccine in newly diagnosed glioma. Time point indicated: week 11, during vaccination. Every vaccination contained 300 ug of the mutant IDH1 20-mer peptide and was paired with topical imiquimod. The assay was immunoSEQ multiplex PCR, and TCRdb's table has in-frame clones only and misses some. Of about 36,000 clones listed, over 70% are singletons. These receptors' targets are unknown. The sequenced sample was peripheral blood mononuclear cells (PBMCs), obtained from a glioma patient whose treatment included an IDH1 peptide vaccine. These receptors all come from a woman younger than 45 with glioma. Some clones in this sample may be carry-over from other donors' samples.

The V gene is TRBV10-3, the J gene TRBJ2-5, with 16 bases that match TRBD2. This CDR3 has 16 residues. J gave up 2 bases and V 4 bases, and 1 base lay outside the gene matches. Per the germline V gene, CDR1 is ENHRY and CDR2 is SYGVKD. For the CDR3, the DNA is TGTGCCATCAGTGGGGGACTAGCGGGAGGGCAAGAGACCCAGTACTTC. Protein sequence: CAISGGLAGGQETQYF.

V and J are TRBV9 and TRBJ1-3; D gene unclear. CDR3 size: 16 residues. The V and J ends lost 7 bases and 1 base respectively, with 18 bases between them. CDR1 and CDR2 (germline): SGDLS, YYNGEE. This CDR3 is CASLPPPKGSGNTIYF. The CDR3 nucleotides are TGTGCCAGCCTCCCTCCCCCTAAAGGGTCTGGAAACACCATATATTTT.

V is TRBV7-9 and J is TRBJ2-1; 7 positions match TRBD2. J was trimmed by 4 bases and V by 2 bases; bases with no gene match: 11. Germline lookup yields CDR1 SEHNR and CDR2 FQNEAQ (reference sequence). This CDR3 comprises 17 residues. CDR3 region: CASSLLRTSPTYNEQFF. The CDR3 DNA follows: TGTGCCAGCAGCTTACTCAGGACTAGTCCAACTTACAATGAGCAGTTCTTC.

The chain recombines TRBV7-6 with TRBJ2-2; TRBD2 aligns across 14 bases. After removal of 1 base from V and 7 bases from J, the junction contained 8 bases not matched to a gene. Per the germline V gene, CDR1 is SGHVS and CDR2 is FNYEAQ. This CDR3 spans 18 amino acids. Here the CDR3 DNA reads TGTGCCAGCAGCTTAGAGAGACTAGCGGGAGGGCCGTACGGGGAGCTGTTTTTT. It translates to CASSLERLAGGPYGELFF.

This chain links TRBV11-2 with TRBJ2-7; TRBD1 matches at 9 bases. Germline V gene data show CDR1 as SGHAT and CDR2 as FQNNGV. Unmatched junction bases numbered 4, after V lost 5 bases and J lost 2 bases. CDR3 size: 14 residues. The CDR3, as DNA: TGTGCCAGCAGCCCCGGGACAGGGACCTACGAGCAGTACTTC. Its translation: CASSPGTGTYEQYF.

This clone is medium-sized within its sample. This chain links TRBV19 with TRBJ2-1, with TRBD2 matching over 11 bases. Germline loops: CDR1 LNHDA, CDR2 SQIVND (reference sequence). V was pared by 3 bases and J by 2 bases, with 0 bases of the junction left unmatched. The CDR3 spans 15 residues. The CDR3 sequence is CASSMTSGAYNEQFF. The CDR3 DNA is TGTGCCAGTAGTATGACTAGCGGGGCCTACAATGAGCAGTTCTTC.

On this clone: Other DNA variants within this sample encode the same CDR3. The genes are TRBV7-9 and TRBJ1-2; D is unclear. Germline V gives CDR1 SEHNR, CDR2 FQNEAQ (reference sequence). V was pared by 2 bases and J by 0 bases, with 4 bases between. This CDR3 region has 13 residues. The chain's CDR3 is CASSLTPNYGYTF. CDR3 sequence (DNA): TGTGCCAGCAGCTTAACACCTAACTATGGCTACACCTTC.

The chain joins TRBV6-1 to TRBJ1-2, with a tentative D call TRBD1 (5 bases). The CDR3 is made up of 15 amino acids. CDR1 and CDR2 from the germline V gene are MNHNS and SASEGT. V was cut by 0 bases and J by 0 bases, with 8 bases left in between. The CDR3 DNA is TGTGCCAGCAGTGAAGCGACAGTAACTAACTATGGCTACACCTTC. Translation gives CASSEATVTNYGYTF.

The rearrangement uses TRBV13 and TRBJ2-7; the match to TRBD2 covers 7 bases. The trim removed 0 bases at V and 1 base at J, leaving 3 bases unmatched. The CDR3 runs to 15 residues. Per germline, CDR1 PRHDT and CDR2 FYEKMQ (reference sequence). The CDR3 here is CASSLGGGGSYEQYF. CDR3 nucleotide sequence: TGTGCCAGCAGCTTAGGGGGCGGGGGTTCCTACGAGCAGTACTTC.

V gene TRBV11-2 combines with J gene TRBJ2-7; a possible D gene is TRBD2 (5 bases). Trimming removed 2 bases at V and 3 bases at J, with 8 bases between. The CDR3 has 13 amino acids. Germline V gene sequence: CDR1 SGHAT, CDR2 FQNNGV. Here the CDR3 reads CASSLYSDYEQYF. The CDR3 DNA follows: TGTGCCAGCAGCTTATATAGCGACTACGAGCAGTACTTC.

This CDR3 reads CASSLRGGSSYEQYF. The CDR3 DNA follows: TGTGCCAGCAGCTTAAGGGGCGGGTCCTCCTACGAGCAGTACTTC. V gene TRBV7-3 combines with J gene TRBJ2-7, with D perhaps matching TRBD1 or TRBD2 (5 bases each). The V end was cut by 1 base, the J end by 0 bases, with 10 bases between. Germline loops: CDR1 SGHTA, CDR2 FQGTGA. The CDR3 has 15 amino acids.

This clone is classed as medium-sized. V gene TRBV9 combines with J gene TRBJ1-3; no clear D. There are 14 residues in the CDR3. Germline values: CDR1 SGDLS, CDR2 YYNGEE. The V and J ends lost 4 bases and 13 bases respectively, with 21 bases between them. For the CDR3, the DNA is TGTGCCAGCAGCCCTCGGATCAACGGGGAAGCAATATATTTT. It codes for CASSPRINGEAIYF.

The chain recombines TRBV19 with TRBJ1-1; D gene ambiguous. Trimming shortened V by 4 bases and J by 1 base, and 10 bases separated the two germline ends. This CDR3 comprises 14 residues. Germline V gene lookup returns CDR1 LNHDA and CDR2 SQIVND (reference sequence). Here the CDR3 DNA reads TGTGCCAGTAGTAAAGTAGGCAAGAACACTGAAGCTTTCTTT. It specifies CASSKVGKNTEAFF.

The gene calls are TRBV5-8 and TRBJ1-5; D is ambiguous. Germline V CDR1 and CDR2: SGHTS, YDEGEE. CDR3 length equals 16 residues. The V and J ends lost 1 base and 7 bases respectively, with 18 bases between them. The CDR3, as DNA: TGTGCCAGCAGCTTGCGAAGGGAGCAGTCGGAGCAGCCCCAGCATTTT. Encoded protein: CASSLRREQSEQPQHF.

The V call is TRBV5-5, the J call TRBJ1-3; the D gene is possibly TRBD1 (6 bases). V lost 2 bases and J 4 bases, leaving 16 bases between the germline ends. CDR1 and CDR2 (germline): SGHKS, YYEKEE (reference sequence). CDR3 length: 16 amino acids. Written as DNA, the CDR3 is TGTGCCAGCAGCTTTTCCACAGGGTCCTCCGGAAACACCATATATTTT. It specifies CASSFSTGSSGNTIYF.

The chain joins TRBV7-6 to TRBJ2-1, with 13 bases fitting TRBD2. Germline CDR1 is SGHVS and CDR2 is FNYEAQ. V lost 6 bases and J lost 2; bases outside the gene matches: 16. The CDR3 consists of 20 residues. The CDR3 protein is CASSFTGAFGTSGTYNEQFF. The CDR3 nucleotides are TGTGCCAGCAGTTTTACCGGGGCCTTCGGGACTAGCGGGACCTACAATGAGCAGTTCTTC.

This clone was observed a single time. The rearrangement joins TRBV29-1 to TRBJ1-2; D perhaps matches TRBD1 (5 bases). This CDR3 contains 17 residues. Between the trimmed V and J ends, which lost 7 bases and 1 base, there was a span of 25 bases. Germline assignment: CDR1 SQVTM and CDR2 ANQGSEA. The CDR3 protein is CSAPAGRDLFFNYGYTF. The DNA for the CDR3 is TGCAGCGCCCCCGCCGGACGGGACCTTTTTTTTAACTATGGCTACACCTTC. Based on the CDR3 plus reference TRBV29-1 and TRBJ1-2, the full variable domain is SAVISQKPSRDICQRGTSLTIQCQVDSQVTMMFWYRQQPGQSLTLIATANQGSEATYESGFVIDKFPISRPNLTFSTLTVSNMSPEDSSIYLCSAPAGRDLFFNYGYTFGSGTRLTVV.

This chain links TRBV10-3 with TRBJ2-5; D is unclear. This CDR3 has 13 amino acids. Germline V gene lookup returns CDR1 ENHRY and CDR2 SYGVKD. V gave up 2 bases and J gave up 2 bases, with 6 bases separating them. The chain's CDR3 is CAISELGQETQYF. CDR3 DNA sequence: TGTGCCATCAGTGAGCTTGGACAAGAGACCCAGTACTTC.